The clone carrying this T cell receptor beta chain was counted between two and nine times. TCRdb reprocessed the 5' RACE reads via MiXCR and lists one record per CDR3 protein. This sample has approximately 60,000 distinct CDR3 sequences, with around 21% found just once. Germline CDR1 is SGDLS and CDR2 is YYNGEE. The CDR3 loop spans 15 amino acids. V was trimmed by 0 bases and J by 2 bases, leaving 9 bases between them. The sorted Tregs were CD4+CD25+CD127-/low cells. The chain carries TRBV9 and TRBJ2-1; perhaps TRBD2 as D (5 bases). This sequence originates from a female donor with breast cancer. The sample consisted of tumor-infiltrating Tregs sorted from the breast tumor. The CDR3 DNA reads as TGTGCCAGCAGCGTAGCGGGGAGTGCCTACAATGAGCAGTTCTTC. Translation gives CASSVAGSAYNEQFF. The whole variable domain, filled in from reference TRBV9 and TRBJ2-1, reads DSGVTQTPKHLITATGQRVTLRCSPRSGDLSVYWYQQSLDQGLQFLIQYYNGEERAKGNILERFSAQQFPDLHSELNLSSLELGDSALYFCASSVAGSAYNEQFFGPGTRLTVL.